A single sample is the source of the 28 T cell receptor beta chains below, sequenced in a study of graft-versus-host responses after intestinal transplantation. No antigen has been identified for these receptors. Some clones are missing from TCRdb's copy, which holds only in-frame ones; the method was immunoSEQ multiplex PCR. Here the sample spans tens of thousands of clones, around 93% being singletons. The sample was unstimulated CD8+ T cells sorted from spleen or lymph node cells, taken before transplant. The receptors here all came from a human donor who was the organ donor for an intestinal transplant.

The rearrangement joins TRBV29-1 to TRBJ1-2; no definite D call. V lost 2 bases, J lost 1 base, and 14 bases lay in between. The CDR3 runs 15 residues. Germline CDR1 SQVTM, CDR2 ANQGSEA. CDR3 sequence: CSVETGSTLNYGYTF. The CDR3, as DNA: TGCAGCGTTGAAACTGGTTCCACCCTTAACTATGGCTACACCTTC.

In DNA form, the CDR3 reads TGTGCCAGCAGCTTAAACTTTGGACAGGGAATAGTGCAGTTCTTC. Its protein product is CASSLNFGQGIVQFF. The chain joins TRBV7-6 to TRBJ2-1, with 8 bases aligning to TRBD1. The CDR3 length is 15 residues. In germline, CDR1 is SGHVS, CDR2 FNYEAQ. The ends lost 2 bases at V and 12 bases at J; junction bases unmatched: 12.

The genes are TRBV5-1 and TRBJ1-5; D is uncertain. The germline V and J ends were trimmed by 2 bases and 0 bases, with 3 bases remaining between them. The CDR3 length is 13 residues. The germline CDR1 and CDR2 sequences are SGHRS and YFSETQ. Written as DNA, the CDR3 is TGCGCCAGCAGCTTCGATAGCAATCAGCCCCAGCATTTT. Translation gives CASSFDSNQPQHF. The entire variable domain, with the rest obtained from reference TRBV5-1 and TRBJ1-5, is as follows: KAGVTQTPRYLIKTRGQQVTLSCSPISGHRSVSWYQQTPGQGLQFLFEYFSETQRNKGNFPGRFSGRQFSNSRSEMNVSTLELGDSALYLCASSFDSNQPQHFGDGTRLSIL.

The chain couples TRBV5-8 to TRBJ2-1, with D perhaps TRBD1 or TRBD2 (5 bases each). Trimming took 3 bases from V and 6 from J, leaving 7 bases between them. The CDR3 length is 12 residues. Germline CDR1 reads SGHTS; CDR2 reads YDEGEE. The CDR3 reads CASSWDANEQFF. The CDR3 bases are TGTGCCAGCAGCTGGGACGCCAATGAGCAGTTCTTC. The whole variable domain, remainder taken from reference TRBV5-8 and TRBJ2-1, is EAGVTQSPTHLIKTRGQQATLRCSPISGHTSVYWYQQALGLGLQFLLWYDEGEERNRGNFPPRFSGRQFPNYSSELNVNALELEDSALYLCASSWDANEQFFGPGTRLTVL.

V gene TRBV11-2 combines with J gene TRBJ2-3; D gene unclear. This CDR3 spans 12 amino acids. Per the germline V gene, CDR1 is SGHAT and CDR2 is FQNNGV. The V end was cut by 1 base, the J end by 5 bases, with 4 bases between. CDR3 bases: TGTGCCAGCAGCTTAGCGGGAGATACGCAGTATTTT. It specifies CASSLAGDTQYF. The whole variable domain, remainder taken from reference TRBV11-2 and TRBJ2-3, is EAGVAQSPRYKIIEKRQSVAFWCNPISGHATLYWYQQILGQGPKLLIQFQNNGVVDDSQLPKDRFSAERLKGVDSTLKIQPAKLEDSAVYLCASSLAGDTQYFGPGTRLTVL.

The rearrangement joins TRBV25-1 to TRBJ2-5, with D tentatively TRBD1 (8 bases). The J call is doubtful: the DNA matches TRBJ2-7 better. This CDR3 contains 12 residues. Germline CDR1 reads MGHDK; CDR2 reads SYGVNS. CDR3 amino acids: CASRTGGVEQYF. In DNA form, the CDR3 reads TGTGCCAGCAGAACAGGGGGGGTCGAGCAGTACTTC.

This clone is judged medium-sized (0.01 to 0.1%). This chain joins TRBV9 and TRBJ2-7; 11 bases are a match to TRBD2. This CDR3 region has 15 residues. In germline, CDR1 is SGDLS, CDR2 YYNGEE. V gave up 4 bases and J gave up 3 bases; unmatched junction bases: 6. The chain's CDR3 is CASSPGLAADYEQYF. CDR3 sequence (DNA): TGTGCCAGCAGCCCGGGACTAGCGGCAGACTACGAGCAGTACTTC.

The gene calls are TRBV7-2 and TRBJ1-1; tentatively, D is TRBD1 (6 bases). CDR3 length: 18 amino acids. Germline loops: CDR1 SGHTA, CDR2 FQGNSA. V gave up 5 bases and J gave up 4 bases, with 26 bases separating them. The DNA for the CDR3 is TGTGCCAGCAGCCCCAGGGGCGGGGGCACCCGGCCTATCACTGAAGCTTTCTTT. Protein product: CASSPRGGGTRPITEAFF. Combining the CDR3 with reference TRBV7-2 and TRBJ1-1 gives the whole variable domain GAGVSQSPSNKVTEKGKDVELRCDPISGHTALYWYRQSLGQGLEFLIYFQGNSAPDKSGLPSDRFSAERTGGSVSTLTIQRTQQEDSAVYLCASSPRGGGTRPITEAFFGQGTRLTVV.

This clone has more than one count but fewer than ten. The V and J genes are TRBV28 and TRBJ1-1; D perhaps matches TRBD1 (5 bases). V was trimmed by 3 bases and J by 5 bases, leaving 10 bases between them. Germline V CDR1 and CDR2: MDHEN, SYDVKM. The CDR3 sequence is 13 residues long. CDR3 bases: TGTGCCAGCAGTTTCAGGGTGGGGACTGAAGCTTTCTTT. This codes for CASSFRVGTEAFF.

The chain recombines TRBV11-3 with TRBJ1-1, with D possibly TRBD1 on 5 matching bases. The V gene lost 4 bases and the J gene lost 5 bases, with 11 bases spanning the gap. CDR3 length: 13 residues. Germline-derived CDR1 and CDR2 are SGHNT and YENEEA. DNA for the CDR3: TGTGCCAGCAGCTCCCGGGGGGGTACTGAAGCTTTCTTT. It yields the protein CASSSRGGTEAFF. Full variable domain (outside the CDR3, taken from reference TRBV11-3 and TRBJ1-1): EAGVVQSPRYKIIEKKQPVAFWCNPISGHNTLYWYLQNLGQGPELLIRYENEEAVDDSQLPKDRFSAERLKGVDSTLKIQPAELGDSAVYLCASSSRGGTEAFFGQGTRLTVV.

This clone was seen just once. This chain connects TRBV7-3 to TRBJ2-1; D is ambiguous. V was cut by 7 bases and J by 6 bases, with 28 bases left in between. This CDR3 region has 18 residues. Germline CDR1 reads SGHTA; CDR2 reads FQGTGA. For the CDR3, the DNA is TGTGCCAGCACCCCCAAGATATGCGTAGGCACTGATAGCAATGAGCAGTTCTTC. It is translated as CASTPKICVGTDSNEQFF.

The V gene is TRBV6-5, the J gene TRBJ2-7; D is unresolved. This CDR3 is 11 amino acids long. Trimming pared 1 base from V and 7 bases from J, leaving 5 bases between. CDR1 and CDR2 from the germline V gene are MNHEY and SVGAGI. The CDR3 nucleotides are TGTGCCAGCAGTTACTATGGAGAGCAGTACTTC. This translates into CASSYYGEQYF.

The chain combines TRBV2 with TRBJ1-5; D remains ambiguous. V lost 7 bases to trimming and J lost 4 bases, with 17 bases between them. Germline V lookup: CDR1 SNHLY, CDR2 FYNNEI. This CDR3 is 15 amino acids long. The CDR3: CASNRERWRNQPQHF. CDR3 nucleotides: TGTGCCAGCAACCGCGAAAGGTGGAGGAATCAGCCCCAGCATTTT.

The rearrangement uses TRBV27 and TRBJ2-5; TRBD1 aligns across 9 bases. The DNA end is a closer match to TRBJ2-7, so the J assignment may be wrong. Germline CDR1 MNHEY, CDR2 SMNVEV (reference sequence). CDR3 length equals 15 residues. CDR3 sequence reads: CASSFMGQGHYEQYF. DNA for the CDR3: TGTGCCAGCAGTTTTATGGGACAGGGACACTACGAGCAGTACTTC.

This clone showed up just once. The chain recombines TRBV19 with TRBJ1-1; D perhaps matches TRBD1 (5 bases). Germline CDR1 reads LNHDA; CDR2 reads SQIVND (reference sequence). Trimming pared 5 bases from V and 4 bases from J, leaving 14 bases between. The CDR3 has 14 residues. CDR3 sequence: CASSPWGGSTEAFF. The CDR3 nucleotides are TGTGCCAGTAGTCCCTGGGGGGGGTCCACTGAAGCTTTCTTT.

In DNA form, the CDR3 reads TGCAGCGTAAATACGGGACAGGGGAGTTTGGGCTACACCTTC. Translated, it gives CSVNTGQGSLGYTF. V is TRBV29-1 and J is TRBJ1-2; 10 bases agree with TRBD1. V was clipped by 6 bases and J by 8 bases; unmatched bases: 12. This CDR3 contains 14 residues. From germline, CDR1 is SQVTM and CDR2 ANQGSEA.

The DNA for the CDR3 is TGTGCCAGCAGCACGGTCCTCAATCAGCCCCAGCATTTT. Translation gives CASSTVLNQPQHF. The chain is built from TRBV27 and TRBJ1-5; the D is unclear. The CDR3 contains 13 residues. Per the germline V gene, CDR1 is MNHEY and CDR2 is SMNVEV (reference sequence). Trimming shortened V by 6 bases and J by 3 bases, and 9 bases separated the two germline ends.

This chain connects TRBV7-9 to TRBJ1-1; D unresolved. Deletions cut 1 base from V and 6 bases from J, with 6 bases between. There are 12 residues in the CDR3. The germline CDR1 and CDR2 sequences are SEHNR and FQNEAQ (reference sequence). The CDR3 region is CASSLGAAEAFF. CDR3 bases: TGTGCCAGCAGCTTAGGGGCAGCTGAAGCTTTCTTT.

V usage is TRBV19 and J usage is TRBJ1-5, with a possible D match to TRBD1 (5 bases). Looked up from germline, CDR1 is LNHDA and CDR2 is SQIVND (reference sequence). There are 15 residues in the CDR3. V was clipped by 8 bases and J by 5 bases, with 19 bases between them. The CDR3 coding sequence is TGTGCCAGTGATCAATCGGAGGGGAAGTATCAGCCCCAGCATTTT. Protein: CASDQSEGKYQPQHF.

The chain has TRBV2 and TRBJ2-1, with 8 bases identical to TRBD1. There are 16 residues in the CDR3. Germline V lookup: CDR1 SNHLY, CDR2 FYNNEI. The J segment lost 7 bases and the V segment lost 3 bases, leaving 11 bases of the junction unmatched. CDR3 nucleotide sequence: TGTGCCAGCAGTGACGCTCCGGACAGGGAAACTAATGAGCAGTTCTTC. Amino acids: CASSDAPDRETNEQFF.

This clone was recorded once. This chain uses TRBV19 with TRBJ1-1; TRBD1 is a possible D gene (6 bases). The CDR3 loop spans 11 amino acids. CDR1 is LNHDA and CDR2 is SQIVND in the germline V gene (reference sequence). The V and J ends lost 5 bases and 11 bases respectively, with 12 bases between them. CDR3 nucleotides: TGTGCCAGTAGTCTCGGGACAATTGCTTTCTTT. Translating gives CASSLGTIAFF.

The chain carries TRBV5-1 and TRBJ1-2; TRBD1 might be the D (6 bases). V lost 4 bases to trimming and J lost 3 bases, with 19 bases between them. Germline V lookup: CDR1 SGHRS, CDR2 YFSETQ. The CDR3 totals 16 residues. The CDR3 nucleotides read TGCGCCAGCAGCGGCCGGGACAACGGAGGGGACTATGGCTACACCTTC. It yields the protein CASSGRDNGGDYGYTF.

The chain uses TRBV19 and TRBJ1-1, with unresolved D. V was pared by 3 bases and J by 5 bases, with 10 bases between. The CDR3 loop spans 13 amino acids. Germline loops: CDR1 LNHDA, CDR2 SQIVND (reference sequence). This chain's CDR3 is CASSMRRETEAFF. CDR3 in DNA: TGTGCCAGTAGTATGAGGCGGGAGACTGAAGCTTTCTTT.

The J gene is TRBJ1-5, the V gene TRBV5-1; D call uncertain. Germline-derived CDR1 and CDR2 are SGHRS and YFSETQ. The CDR3 totals 15 residues. Trimming pared 0 bases from V and 5 bases from J, leaving 12 bases between. Written as DNA, the CDR3 is TGCGCCAGCAGCTTGGGACGGGGAGACGATCAGCCCCAGCATTTT. It yields the protein CASSLGRGDDQPQHF.

The CDR3 coding sequence is TGTGCTAGCCTGGGACAGGGCGTCTACGAGCAGTACTTC. It translates to CASLGQGVYEQYF. V is TRBV12-5 and J is TRBJ2-5, with 9 bases aligning to TRBD1. The J call may be in error: the DNA end matches TRBJ2-7 better. CDR1 and CDR2 (germline): LGHNT, FRNRAP. CDR3 size: 13 residues.

The chain uses TRBV19 and TRBJ2-2, with D maybe TRBD2 (5 bases). V was clipped by 3 bases and J by 4 bases, with 18 bases between them. This CDR3 contains 17 residues. Germline V gene sequence: CDR1 LNHDA, CDR2 SQIVND (reference sequence). The CDR3, as DNA: TGTGCCAGTAGTATCGGAAGGTGGTCCGAGGGCACCGGGGAGCTGTTTTTT. This sequence encodes CASSIGRWSEGTGELFF.

Only one count was recorded for this clone. The chain carries TRBV30 and TRBJ1-1; D gene ambiguous. CDR3 size: 11 residues. Between the trimmed V and J ends, which lost 0 bases and 11 bases, there was a span of 10 bases. Germline CDR1 GTSNPN, CDR2 SVGIG (reference sequence). The CDR3 region is CAWSVAPGAFF. The CDR3 coding sequence is TGTGCCTGGAGTGTCGCGCCGGGGGCTTTCTTT.

The V call is TRBV5-1, the J call TRBJ2-7; TRBD1 agrees at 9 bases. The V segment lost 7 bases and the J segment 3 bases; nucleotides outside the gene matches: 5. The CDR3 covers 13 residues. CDR1 and CDR2 (germline): SGHRS, YFSETQ. CDR3 sequence (DNA): TGCGCCAGCCTCGGGACAGGGTTCTACGAGCAGTACTTC. Translating gives CASLGTGFYEQYF.